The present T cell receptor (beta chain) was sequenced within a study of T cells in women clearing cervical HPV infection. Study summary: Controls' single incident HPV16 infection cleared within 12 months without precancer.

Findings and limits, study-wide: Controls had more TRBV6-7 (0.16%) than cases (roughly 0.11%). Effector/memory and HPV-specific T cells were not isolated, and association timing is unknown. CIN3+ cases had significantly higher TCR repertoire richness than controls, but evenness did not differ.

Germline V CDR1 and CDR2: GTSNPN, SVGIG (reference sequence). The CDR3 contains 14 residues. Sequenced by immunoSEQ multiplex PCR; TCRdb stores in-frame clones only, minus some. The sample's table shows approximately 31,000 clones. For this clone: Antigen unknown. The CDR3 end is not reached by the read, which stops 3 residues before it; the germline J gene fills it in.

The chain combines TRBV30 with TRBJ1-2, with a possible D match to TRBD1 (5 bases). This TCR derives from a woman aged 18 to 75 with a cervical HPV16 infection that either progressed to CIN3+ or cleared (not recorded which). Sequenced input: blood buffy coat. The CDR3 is CAWRGTAKDYDYTF. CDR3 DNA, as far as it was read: TGTGCCTGGAGGGGGACTGCTAAGGACTACGAC.